The clone carrying this T cell receptor (beta chain) was detected many times. What it recognizes is unknown. Relying on iRepertoire HTBI primers and Arm-PCR of CDR3 regions, the team built TCR beta libraries. TCRdb processed the multiplex PCR reads anew with MiXCR; each CDR3 protein has one entry. The sample gives a few hundred thousand distinct CDR3 sequences, around 15% of which show up once; 20% is in the top ten. The CDR3 contains 15 residues. After removal of 6 bases from V and 3 bases from J, the junction contained 8 bases not matched to a gene. CDR1 is SEHNR, CDR2 FQNEAQ, per germline (reference sequence). These data belong to a study of regulatory T cells in long-lasting Graves disease. Study findings and constraints: Newly diagnosed Graves' patients had higher TCR diversity than persistent ones. Persistent disease preferred TRBV28, TRBJ1-2 and TRBJ2-5.

As to time point: newly diagnosed GD, antithyroid drugs for less than 3 months. Extracted RNA from PBMCs served as the source of the TCR library. An endocrinology unit in Xi'an, China, supplied the patients. This same sample was also taken into another study, of T cells in Graves' hyperthyroidism and ophthalmopathy. From that study: With the HTBI primer set, the TCR CDR3 went through a first round of RT-PCR.

This specimen consisted of peripheral blood mononuclear cells (PBMCs), obtained at new diagnosis, from a patient treated with antithyroid drugs. The sequence was obtained from a woman in her late teens or twenties with Graves disease. V gene TRBV7-9 combines with J gene TRBJ2-3; 8 nucleotides align to TRBD1. CDR3 region: CASSSRGRETDTQYF. CDR3 nucleotide sequence: TGTGCCAGCAGTAGCAGGGGGCGCGAAACAGATACGCAGTATTTT.